This T cell receptor beta chain was recovered during a study of T cell changes during pregnancy in multiple sclerosis. The protocol was immunoSEQ multiplex PCR, while the TCRdb copy is restricted to in-frame clones and leaves out a portion. This sample yields under 55,000 clones, of which just over 90% are seen a single time; about 1.5% belongs to the top ten. The CDR3 covers 17 residues. The V gene's germline CDR1 is SGDLS and CDR2 YYNGEE. Trimming removed 2 bases from V and 0 bases from J; junction bases left unmatched: 8. The chain uses TRBV9 and TRBJ2-4; 7 nucleotides align to TRBD2. The clonotype was recovered from a female donor with multiple sclerosis, enrolled in a pregnancy study. Sequenced: PBMCs (not recorded whether the cells were cultured). CDR3 in DNA: TGTGCCAGCAGCGTTTCCAGCGGGAATATAGCCAAAAACATTCAGTACTTC. Its protein is CASSVSSGNIAKNIQYF.